These T cell receptor beta chains were read from a single sample in a study of cytomegalovirus exposure and HLA in healthy donors. TCRdb's table, derived via immunoSEQ multiplex PCR, lists solely in-frame clones and lacks some. Here the sample spans approximately 290,000 clones, approximately 80% being singletons. The sequenced sample was PBMCs. The receptors originated from a girl aged 2-15 years in good health and CMV-seronegative. Each CDR3 is given with its conserved first and last residue. D genes are given only for firm matches. Clone size appears in some rows only: once, few, many, or a class for an expanded clone.

V	J	D	size	CDR3	DNA
TRBV11-2	TRBJ2-7	-	-	CASSLVGGPREQYF	TGTGCCAGCAGCTTAGTCGGGGGGCCAAGAGAGCAGTACTTC
TRBV7-9	TRBJ2-7	-	-	CASSLDRSSYEQYF	TGTGCCAGCAGCTTAGACAGGAGCTCCTACGAGCAGTACTTC
TRBV5-1	TRBJ2-2	-	-	CASSLSPGSAAGELFF	TGCGCCAGCAGCTTATCGCCCGGGAGTGCAGCCGGGGAGCTGTTTTTT
TRBV28	TRBJ2-3	TRBD1	few	CASRPGQGARTDTQYF	TGTGCCAGCAGACCTGGACAGGGGGCAAGGACAGATACGCAGTATTTT
TRBV29-1	TRBJ2-1	TRBD1	-	CSVAGTAHNEQFF	TGCAGCGTTGCTGGGACAGCACACAATGAGCAGTTCTTC
TRBV28	TRBJ1-5	-	-	CASRTRTGNQPQHF	TGTGCCAGCAGAACCCGGACAGGCAATCAGCCCCAGCATTTT
TRBV2	TRBJ1-5	TRBD1	-	CASRDRGQPQHF	TGTGCCAGCAGGGACAGGGGTCAGCCCCAGCATTTT
TRBV11-1	TRBJ2-3	-	-	CASSPEIQRGHTDTQYF	TGTGCCAGCAGCCCAGAAATTCAGCGAGGACACACAGATACGCAGTATTTT
TRBV7-9	TRBJ1-1	-	-	CSSSLAGMNTEAFF	TGTTCCAGCAGCTTAGCCGGGATGAACACTGAAGCTTTCTTT
TRBV11-3	TRBJ2-1	TRBD1	few	CASSPRDRESNEQFF	TGTGCCAGCAGCCCCCGGGACAGGGAGAGCAATGAGCAGTTCTTC
TRBV28	TRBJ1-5	TRBD1	-	CAGGQGGNQPQHF	TGTGCCGGGGGACAGGGCGGCAATCAGCCCCAGCATTTT
TRBV4-2	TRBJ2-1	TRBD2	-	CASSQPTGSGRGNEQFF	TGTGCCAGCAGCCAACCGACGGGGAGCGGGAGGGGGAATGAGCAGTTCTTC
TRBV6-5	TRBJ1-1	-	-	CASSSGGAGNTEAFF	TGTGCCAGCAGTTCCGGCGGGGCAGGGAACACTGAAGCTTTCTTT
TRBV29-1	TRBJ2-4	TRBD2	-	CSVGEGNIQYF	TGCAGCGTGGGGGAGGGAAACATTCAGTACTTC
TRBV6-4	TRBJ2-2	-	-	CASSDSIGSGELFF	TGTGCCAGCAGTGACTCGATTGGCTCCGGGGAGCTGTTTTTT
TRBV28	TRBJ2-7	-	-	CASSLSTGFTYEQYF	TGTGCCAGCAGTTTATCAACAGGGTTTACCTACGAGCAGTACTTC
TRBV7-8	TRBJ2-7	TRBD2	-	CASSHYTGLAGRPYEQYF	TGTGCCAGCAGCCATTATACGGGACTAGCGGGGCGTCCCTACGAGCAGTACTTC
TRBV2	TRBJ2-1	TRBD2	-	CASTPGLAGGPFYNEQFF	TGTGCCAGCACCCCGGGACTAGCGGGAGGGCCTTTCTACAATGAGCAGTTCTTC
TRBV6-1	TRBJ2-7	-	-	CASSERQGTYYEQYF	TGTGCCAGCAGTGAACGGCAGGGTACTTACTACGAGCAGTACTTC
TRBV6-1	TRBJ1-5	TRBD1	-	CASSLGQGNNQPQHF	TGTGCCAGCAGTCTGGGACAGGGTAACAATCAGCCCCAGCATTTT
TRBV7-8	TRBJ2-7	TRBD2	-	CASSWEPGLAGDEQYF	TGTGCCAGCAGCTGGGAGCCGGGACTAGCGGGGGACGAGCAGTACTTC
TRBV11-2	TRBJ1-1	TRBD1	-	CASSLVTGIRTGTEAFF	TGTGCCAGCAGCTTAGTAACCGGGATTAGGACAGGGACTGAAGCTTTCTTT
TRBV28	TRBJ1-4	TRBD1	-	CASSILQGEGEKLFF	TGTGCCAGCTCGATTCTCCAGGGGGAAGGCGAAAAACTGTTTTTT
TRBV4-2	TRBJ1-2	TRBD1	-	CASSPGQEAENYGYTF	TGTGCCAGCAGCCCCGGACAGGAGGCTGAAAACTATGGCTACACCTTC
TRBV7-9	TRBJ1-3	TRBD1	-	CASSLVLRQGLFGNTIYF	TGTGCCAGCAGCTTAGTTTTGAGACAGGGGCTGTTTGGAAACACCATATATTTT
TRBV5-1	TRBJ2-1	TRBD2	-	CASSLGGTSIYNEQFF	TGCGCCAGCAGCTTGGGTGGGACTAGCATTTACAATGAGCAGTTCTTC
TRBV6-1	TRBJ2-3	-	once	CASSLPGLPDTQYF	TGTGCCAGCAGTCTCCCGGGACTCCCAGATACGCAGTATTTT
TRBV28	TRBJ1-1	TRBD1	-	CASSPEGQGMNTEAFF	TGTGCCAGCAGTCCCGAGGGACAGGGGATGAACACTGAAGCTTTCTTT
TRBV5-1	TRBJ1-2	-	few	CASSLGQVKHYGYTF	TGCGCCAGCAGCTTGGGACAGGTGAAACACTATGGCTACACCTTC
TRBV30	TRBJ2-6	-	once	CASNRAGANVLTF	TGTGCCTCCAACAGGGCTGGGGCCAACGTCCTGACTTTC
TRBV5-6	TRBJ1-1	-	-	CASSLGSASGTEAFF	TGTGCCAGCAGCTTGGGGTCAGCGTCTGGGACTGAAGCTTTCTTT
TRBV4-1	TRBJ1-2	-	-	CASSQGLILDGYTF	TGCGCCAGCAGCCAAGGCCTTATATTAGATGGCTACACCTTC
TRBV5-1	TRBJ2-3	TRBD2	-	CASSSIQGGSPDTQYF	TGCGCCAGCAGCTCGATTCAGGGAGGGTCGCCAGATACGCAGTATTTT
TRBV28	TRBJ1-6	TRBD1	-	CATTPGQGYNSPLHF	TGTGCCACCACCCCGGGACAGGGTTATAATTCACCCCTCCACTTT
TRBV27	TRBJ2-1	TRBD2	-	CASSYGSGRAYEQFF	TGTGCCAGCAGTTATGGGAGCGGGAGGGCCTATGAGCAGTTCTTC
TRBV27	TRBJ2-2	TRBD2	-	CASSSTSGDPGELFF	TGTGCCAGCAGTTCGACTAGCGGGGATCCCGGGGAGCTGTTTTTT
TRBV6-5	TRBJ2-1	TRBD2	-	CASSERGGLNNEQFF	TGTGCCAGCAGCGAACGGGGGGGCCTCAACAATGAGCAGTTCTTC
TRBV28	TRBJ2-7	-	-	CASSLLYEQYF	TGTGCCAGCAGTCTCCTCTACGAGCAGTACTTC
TRBV7-6	TRBJ2-5	-	-	CASGEETQYF	TGTGCCAGCGGTGAGGAGACCCAGTACTTC
TRBV29-1	TRBJ2-2	-	-	CSVGRLGSDTGELFF	TGCAGCGTTGGGAGACTAGGGTCGGACACCGGGGAGCTGTTTTTT
TRBV27	TRBJ2-7	-	-	CASSSRYEQYF	TGTGCCAGCAGTTCCCGGTACGAGCAGTACTTC
TRBV14	TRBJ2-7	TRBD1	few	CASSPRDRGSYEQYF	TGTGCCAGCAGCCCCCGGGACAGGGGGTCCTACGAGCAGTACTTC
TRBV7-9	TRBJ2-7	-	-	CSSSPPAEAHYEQYF	TGTTCCAGCAGCCCGCCAGCCGAGGCCCACTACGAGCAGTACTTC
TRBV28	TRBJ2-7	TRBD2	once	CASSFHSGGTYEQYF	TGTGCCAGCAGTTTTCATAGCGGGGGGACCTACGAGCAGTACTTC
TRBV20-1	TRBJ1-2	-	few	CSAAWRGYTF	TGCAGTGCTGCGTGGAGGGGCTACACCTTC
TRBV15	TRBJ1-3	TRBD1	-	CATSSSGGGNTIYF	TGTGCCACCAGCAGCTCAGGGGGAGGCAACACCATATATTTT
TRBV7-8	TRBJ1-1	-	-	CASSLEFQGKWAAFF	TGTGCCAGCAGCTTAGAATTCCAGGGGAAGTGGGCAGCTTTCTTT
TRBV2	TRBJ2-1	-	few	CASRPPGSSYNEQFF	TGTGCCAGCAGGCCTCCGGGGAGCTCCTACAATGAGCAGTTCTTC
TRBV28	TRBJ2-1	TRBD2	-	CASSLPGTSGFHEQFF	TGTGCCAGCAGTTTACCCGGGACTAGCGGGTTCCATGAGCAGTTCTTC
TRBV9	TRBJ1-1	TRBD1	-	CASSPRDRGNTEAFF	TGTGCCAGCAGCCCACGGGACAGGGGCAACACTGAAGCTTTCTTT
TRBV7-9	TRBJ1-2	-	-	CASSLVADYGYTF	TGTGCCAGCAGCTTAGTGGCAGATTATGGCTACACCTTC
TRBV15	TRBJ1-1	-	-	CATSRGRPITEAFF	TGTGCCACCAGCAGAGGGAGGCCGATTACTGAAGCTTTCTTT
TRBV7-2	TRBJ2-3	TRBD2	-	CASSLAAQRGVSTDTQYF	TGTGCCAGCAGCTTAGCGGCCCAGCGGGGGGTTAGCACAGATACGCAGTATTTT
TRBV7-2	TRBJ1-2	-	-	CASSLGAYGYTF	TGTGCCAGCAGCCTGGGGGCTTATGGCTACACCTTC
TRBV6-1	TRBJ1-2	-	-	CASSERGAYGYTF	TGTGCCAGCAGTGAACGGGGGGCCTATGGCTACACCTTC
TRBV19	TRBJ2-3	TRBD2	few	CASSIVRSGRTDTQYF	TGTGCCAGTAGTATAGTTCGGAGCGGGAGGACAGATACGCAGTATTTT
TRBV6-1	TRBJ1-5	-	-	CASSEWENQPQHF	TGTGCCAGCAGTGAGTGGGAGAATCAGCCCCAGCATTTT
TRBV18	TRBJ2-1	-	few	CASSETTNSYNEQFF	TGTGCCAGCTCAGAGACTACTAACTCCTACAATGAGCAGTTCTTC
TRBV18	TRBJ1-1	-	-	CASSPKQGPTEAFF	TGTGCCAGCTCACCCAAACAGGGTCCCACTGAAGCTTTCTTT
TRBV7-8	TRBJ2-1	TRBD2	once	CASSLDKLAEYNEQFF	TGTGCCAGCAGCTTAGATAAACTAGCGGAATACAATGAGCAGTTCTTC